This passage covers 30 T cell receptor beta chains from one sample sequenced in a study of blood T cell repertoires in COVID-19. This table comes from immunoSEQ multiplex PCR, and its TCRdb copy is limited to in-frame clones, with some not included. This sample yields 150,000 to 200,000 clones, of which roughly 86% are seen a single time; roughly 0.99% belongs to the top ten. The sample was peripheral blood. The receptors here all came from a young man with acute or convalescent COVID-19.

V is TRBV19 and J is TRBJ1-5; a possible D gene is TRBD1 (6 bases). Trimming cost V 4 bases and J 7 bases, with 14 bases left between them. From germline, CDR1 is LNHDA and CDR2 SQIVND (reference sequence). This CDR3 has 14 residues. CDR3 sequence reads: CASSNRRGEQPQHF. CDR3 nucleotides: TGTGCCAGTAGTAATCGCAGGGGCGAGCAGCCCCAGCATTTT.

The genes are TRBV5-4 and TRBJ2-5, with unresolved D. Trimming pared 4 bases from V and 2 bases from J, leaving 12 bases between. There are 14 residues in the CDR3. CDR1 and CDR2 from the germline V gene are SGHNT and YYREEE (reference sequence). The CDR3: CASSHTNSQETQYF. The CDR3 DNA reads as TGTGCCAGCAGCCATACAAACAGTCAAGAGACCCAGTACTTC.

This clone was counted only a few times. The gene calls are TRBV2 and TRBJ1-5; D unclear. The CDR3 spans 13 residues. V was clipped by 2 bases and J by 8 bases, with 10 bases between them. Looked up from germline, CDR1 is SNHLY and CDR2 is FYNNEI. This CDR3 reads CASSESIVEPQHF. Written as DNA, the CDR3 is TGTGCCAGCAGTGAAAGCATAGTGGAGCCCCAGCATTTT. The full variable domain, its missing parts supplied by reference TRBV2 and TRBJ1-5, is EPEVTQTPSHQVTQMGQEVILRCVPISNHLYFYWYRQILGQKVEFLVSFYNNEISEKSEIFDDQFSVERPDGSNFTLKIRSTKLEDSAMYFCASSESIVEPQHFGDGTRLSIL.

The V gene is TRBV7-2, the J gene TRBJ2-5; D is possibly TRBD2 (6 bases). The germline V and J ends were trimmed by 3 bases and 1 base, with 9 bases remaining between them. This CDR3 contains 14 residues. The germline gives CDR1 SGHTA, CDR2 FQGNSA. CDR3 nucleotide sequence: TGTGCCAGCAGCTTCGCGGGATCCCAAGAGACCCAGTACTTC. This codes for CASSFAGSQETQYF. Supplemented by reference TRBV7-2 and TRBJ2-5, the full variable domain reads GAGVSQSPSNKVTEKGKDVELRCDPISGHTALYWYRQSLGQGLEFLIYFQGNSAPDKSGLPSDRFSAERTGGSVSTLTIQRTQQEDSAVYLCASSFAGSQETQYFGPGTRLLVL.

The J gene is TRBJ1-1, the V gene TRBV25-1; unclear D gene. V was trimmed by 0 bases and J by 4 bases, leaving 9 bases between them. The CDR3 is 14 residues long. CDR1 and CDR2 (germline): MGHDK, SYGVNS. The CDR3 coding sequence is TGTGCCAGCAGTGAATATGTAACAGCCACTGAAGCTTTCTTT. Encoded protein: CASSEYVTATEAFF.

This clone turned up a few times. The V and J genes are TRBV7-2 and TRBJ2-1; TRBD1 might be the D (6 bases). The CDR3 extends over 13 amino acids. Trimming took 5 bases from V and 3 from J, leaving 8 bases between them. Germline V gene sequence: CDR1 SGHTA, CDR2 FQGNSA. The CDR3 DNA sequence: TGTGCCAGCAGCCAGGACAGCTACAATGAGCAGTTCTTC. It encodes CASSQDSYNEQFF.

V usage is TRBV7-9 and J usage is TRBJ2-2, with TRBD1 identical over 9 bases. The CDR3 is made up of 15 amino acids. Losses at the gene ends were 5 bases for V and 4 bases for J; bases not matched to a gene: 5. CDR1 is SEHNR, CDR2 FQNEAQ, per germline (reference sequence). CDR3 nucleotides: TGTGCCAGCAGCCCCCGGACAGGGGCCACCGGGGAGCTGTTTTTT. It yields the protein CASSPRTGATGELFF.

The chain employs TRBV6-5 and TRBJ2-3, with 10 bases identical to TRBD1. This CDR3 spans 15 amino acids. J gave up 5 bases and V 5 bases, and 7 bases lay outside the gene matches. The germline gives CDR1 MNHEY, CDR2 SVGAGI. CDR3 protein: CASSTLDRGEDTQYF. For the CDR3, the DNA is TGTGCCAGCAGTACTTTGGACAGGGGGGAAGATACGCAGTATTTT.

This clone was found once. This chain uses TRBV19 with TRBJ1-2; D might be TRBD1 (5 bases). V was pared by 7 bases and J by 3 bases, with 15 bases between. CDR1 LNHDA and CDR2 SQIVND come from the germline V gene (reference sequence). The CDR3 covers 14 residues. The CDR3 reads CASTDEGAYYGYTF. CDR3 in DNA: TGTGCCAGTACTGATGAAGGGGCGTACTATGGCTACACCTTC.

The genes are TRBV29-1 and TRBJ2-3; D is possibly TRBD1 (6 bases). The V end lost 6 bases, the J end lost 2 bases, and 24 bases lay between the germline ends. The CDR3 consists of 17 residues. Per the germline V gene, CDR1 is SQVTM and CDR2 is ANQGSEA. CDR3 nucleotide sequence: TGCAGCGTAACAGGGTTAGCCGTGGTGGGCACCACAGATACGCAGTATTTT. Protein: CSVTGLAVVGTTDTQYF.

The genes are TRBV7-7 and TRBJ1-1, with TRBD1 identical over 9 bases. The CDR3 has 18 residues. Germline-derived CDR1 and CDR2 are SSHAT and FNYEAQ (reference sequence). The ends lost 8 bases at V and 5 bases at J; junction bases unmatched: 21. CDR3 sequence: CASYAPKERDREWTEAFF. CDR3 DNA sequence: TGTGCCAGCTACGCCCCCAAAGAACGGGACAGGGAATGGACTGAAGCTTTCTTT.

The chain couples TRBV7-9 to TRBJ2-5; tentative D call: TRBD2 (6 bases). The CDR3 spans 16 residues. Trimming cost V 5 bases and J 5 bases, with 21 bases left between them. Germline V lookup: CDR1 SEHNR, CDR2 FQNEAQ (reference sequence). The CDR3 loop reads CASSTSRDFLRETQYF. In DNA, the CDR3 is TGTGCCAGCAGCACGTCGAGGGACTTTTTGAGGGAGACCCAGTACTTC.

The V gene is TRBV7-9, the J gene TRBJ1-6; 8 bases fit TRBD1. V lost 4 bases and J lost 5; bases outside the gene matches: 7. The CDR3 spans 16 residues. Germline CDR1 reads SEHNR; CDR2 reads FQNEAQ (reference sequence). The CDR3: CASSSLDRGNNSPLHF. CDR3 DNA sequence: TGTGCCAGCAGCTCACTTGACAGGGGAAATAATTCACCCCTCCACTTT. Full variable domain (outside the CDR3, taken from reference TRBV7-9 and TRBJ1-6): DTGVSQNPRHKITKRGQNVTFRCDPISEHNRLYWYRQTLGQGPEFLTYFQNEAQLEKSRLLSDRFSAERPKGSFSTLEIQRTEQGDSAMYLCASSSLDRGNNSPLHFGNGTRLTVT.

The chain carries TRBV29-1 and TRBJ1-2; D might be TRBD1 (6 bases). This CDR3 is 13 amino acids long. CDR1 is SQVTM, CDR2 ANQGSEA, per germline. With 4 bases removed from V and 4 bases from J, the gap between germline ends came to 13 bases. The DNA of the CDR3 is TGCAGCGTTGTCTCGGGACAAGGCTATGGCTACACCTTC. Protein sequence: CSVVSGQGYGYTF.

V and J are TRBV14 and TRBJ1-2, with D maybe TRBD1 (5 bases). Per the germline V gene, CDR1 is SGHDN and CDR2 is FVKESK. The CDR3 covers 17 residues. V dropped 3 bases and J dropped 3 bases, with 20 bases sitting between them. In DNA, the CDR3 is TGTGCCAGCAGCCAGACCTCGTGGACACCCGGCGACTATGGCTACACCTTC. This sequence encodes CASSQTSWTPGDYGYTF.

This chain connects TRBV7-3 to TRBJ1-2, with 8 bases fitting TRBD1. The CDR3 loop spans 15 amino acids. Germline assignment: CDR1 SGHTA and CDR2 FQGTGA. The trim removed 0 bases at V and 4 bases at J, leaving 4 bases unmatched. CDR3 in DNA: TGTGCCAGCAGCTTAACAGGGCAGGGGGCCTATGGCTACACCTTC. Protein sequence: CASSLTGQGAYGYTF.

The rearrangement uses TRBV7-9 and TRBJ1-2; D not certain. In germline, CDR1 is SEHNR, CDR2 FQNEAQ (reference sequence). The V end was cut by 0 bases, the J end by 7 bases, with 6 bases between. The CDR3 is 12 amino acids. CDR3 protein: CASSLAGSGYTF. Here the CDR3 DNA reads TGTGCCAGCAGCTTAGCCGGTAGTGGCTACACCTTC. Based on the CDR3 plus reference TRBV7-9 and TRBJ1-2, the full variable domain is DTGVSQNPRHKITKRGQNVTFRCDPISEHNRLYWYRQTLGQGPEFLTYFQNEAQLEKSRLLSDRFSAERPKGSFSTLEIQRTEQGDSAMYLCASSLAGSGYTFGSGTRLTVV.

The chain recombines TRBV12-3 or TRBV12-4 with TRBJ2-7; 10 bases align to TRBD1. The CDR3 sequence is 13 residues long. V lost 4 bases, J lost 3 bases, and 0 bases stayed unmatched. Here the CDR3 DNA reads TGTGCCAGCAGTTGGGACAGGGGCTACGAGCAGTACTTC. Translation gives CASSWDRGYEQYF.

About this clone: Other nucleotide sequences in the sample specify the same CDR3. The chain carries TRBV5-1 and TRBJ2-7, with 7 bases lining up with TRBD1. CDR3 length: 14 residues. From germline, CDR1 is SGHRS and CDR2 YFSETQ. With 2 bases clipped from V and 1 base from J, the junction kept 3 bases outside the gene matches. The CDR3, as DNA: TGCGCCAGCAGCTTAGGGACAGATTCCTACGAGCAGTACTTC. This sequence encodes CASSLGTDSYEQYF.

This chain uses TRBV5-5 with TRBJ1-3, with TRBD1 matching over 9 bases. The germline CDR1 and CDR2 sequences are SGHKS and YYEKEE (reference sequence). The CDR3 sequence is 16 residues long. Germline trimming cut 3 bases from V and 3 bases from J; bases unmatched to any gene: 7. The CDR3 coding sequence is TGTGCCAGCAGCTGGGGACAGGGTTGGGATGGAAACACCATATATTTT. This codes for CASSWGQGWDGNTIYF.

The rearrangement links TRBV6-1 to TRBJ1-3, with D hard to call. Germline assignment: CDR1 MNHNS and CDR2 SASEGT. This CDR3 has 16 amino acids. The germline V and J ends were trimmed by 2 bases and 1 base, with 12 bases remaining between them. Here the CDR3 DNA reads TGTGCCAGCAGTGAAAGGAGGGAAGTATCTGGAAACACCATATATTTT. This gives the protein CASSERREVSGNTIYF.

The DNA for the CDR3 is TGTGCCAGCAGCTTGTCAGTGAACACTGAAGCTTTCTTT. Its protein is CASSLSVNTEAFF. The genes are TRBV7-9 and TRBJ1-1; D is undetermined. Per germline, CDR1 SEHNR and CDR2 FQNEAQ (reference sequence). Trimming left V 3 bases short and J 0 bases short, with 5 bases between. The CDR3 spans 13 residues.

The V gene is TRBV9, the J gene TRBJ1-2; 8 bases are shared with TRBD1. CDR1 and CDR2 from the germline V gene are SGDLS and YYNGEE. The ends lost 5 bases at V and 3 bases at J; junction bases unmatched: 3. The CDR3 has 13 residues. CDR3 loop: CASRGQDDYGYTF. CDR3 nucleotides: TGTGCCAGCAGGGGACAGGACGACTATGGCTACACCTTC.

The chain is built from TRBV5-4 and TRBJ1-6; maybe TRBD1 (5 bases). V was shortened by 4 bases and J by 3 bases, with 11 bases between the two germline ends. Germline V lookup: CDR1 SGHNT, CDR2 YYREEE (reference sequence). The CDR3 has 15 amino acids. The CDR3 sequence: CASSGRGNYNSPLHF. The CDR3 nucleotides read TGTGCCAGCAGCGGGCGGGGGAACTATAATTCACCCCTCCACTTT.

The chain employs TRBV5-4 and TRBJ1-3, with 9 bases identical to TRBD1. Per the germline V gene, CDR1 is SGHNT and CDR2 is YYREEE (reference sequence). This CDR3 is 16 amino acids long. The junction had 6 bases not matched to a gene; V was cut back by 1 base and J by 4 bases. Here the CDR3 reads CASSLNRGLRGNTIYF. The CDR3, as DNA: TGTGCCAGCAGCTTGAACAGGGGGCTGCGAGGAAACACCATATATTTT.

The chain combines TRBV7-8 with TRBJ2-7, with unresolved D. Germline V CDR1 and CDR2: SGHVS, FQNEAQ. V was pared by 1 base and J by 6 bases, with 10 bases between. The CDR3 totals 13 residues. CDR3 nucleotide sequence: TGTGCCAGCAGCTTAGAAACCAGCGTCGAGCAGTACTTC. This encodes CASSLETSVEQYF.

This clone was seen just once. V and J are TRBV2 and TRBJ2-7; D possibly corresponds to TRBD1 (6 bases). Germline V gives CDR1 SNHLY, CDR2 FYNNEI. This CDR3 comprises 13 residues. The germline V and J ends were trimmed by 3 bases and 5 bases, with 11 bases remaining between them. DNA of the CDR3: TGTGCCAGCAGTGATGTGGGGGCCGACGAGCAGTACTTC. This gives the protein CASSDVGADEQYF.

The chain employs TRBV2 and TRBJ1-6; the match to TRBD1 covers 8 bases. Germline V CDR1 and CDR2: SNHLY, FYNNEI. Trimming removed 7 bases from V and 9 bases from J; junction bases left unmatched: 17. This CDR3 contains 17 residues. CDR3 sequence reads: CASIVAPGGRVRSPLHF. The DNA of the CDR3 is TGTGCCAGCATTGTGGCCCCAGGGGGCCGAGTCCGTTCACCCCTCCACTTT.

This clone occurred a few times. This sequence joins TRBV11-2 and TRBJ1-1; weak D call: TRBD1 (6 bases). The CDR3 runs to 16 residues. Looked up from germline, CDR1 is SGHAT and CDR2 is FQNNGV. V gave up 4 bases and J gave up 2 bases, with 17 bases separating them. The chain's CDR3 is CASSSRNRDGNTEAFF. The DNA of the CDR3 is TGTGCCAGCAGCTCAAGGAACAGGGATGGAAACACTGAAGCTTTCTTT.

This clone was seen a few times. The chain couples TRBV30 to TRBJ1-1, with D unclear. Germline CDR1 GTSNPN, CDR2 SVGIG (reference sequence). The V end was cut by 1 base, the J end by 4 bases, with 7 bases between. The CDR3 is 12 amino acids. The chain's CDR3 is CAWSAGFTEAFF. The DNA for the CDR3 is TGTGCCTGGAGTGCGGGGTTCACTGAAGCTTTCTTT.